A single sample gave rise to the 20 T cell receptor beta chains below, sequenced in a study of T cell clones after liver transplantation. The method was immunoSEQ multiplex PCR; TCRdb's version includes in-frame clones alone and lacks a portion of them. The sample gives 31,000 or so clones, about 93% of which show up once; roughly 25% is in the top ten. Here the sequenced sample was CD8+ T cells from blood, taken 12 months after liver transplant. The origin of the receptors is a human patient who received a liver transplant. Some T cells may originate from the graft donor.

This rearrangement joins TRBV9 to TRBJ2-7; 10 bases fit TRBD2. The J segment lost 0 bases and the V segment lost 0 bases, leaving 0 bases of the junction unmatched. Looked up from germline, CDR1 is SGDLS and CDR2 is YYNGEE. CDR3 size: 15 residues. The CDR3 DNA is TGTGCCAGCAGCGTAGGGACTAGCGGCTCCTACGAGCAGTACTTC. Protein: CASSVGTSGSYEQYF.

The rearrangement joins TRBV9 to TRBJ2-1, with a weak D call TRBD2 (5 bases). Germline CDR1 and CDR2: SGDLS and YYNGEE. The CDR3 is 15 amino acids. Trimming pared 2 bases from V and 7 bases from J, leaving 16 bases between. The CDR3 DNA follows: TGTGCCAGCAGCGTTTCCGGACTGATTGGGAATGAGCAGTTCTTC. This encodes CASSVSGLIGNEQFF.

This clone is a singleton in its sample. The DNA for the CDR3 is TGTGCCAGCCTCGAACATACAGGGTCCTACAATGAGCAGTTCTTC. Its protein product is CASLEHTGSYNEQFF. The genes are TRBV6-5 and TRBJ2-1; D possibly corresponds to TRBD1 (6 bases). The CDR3 is 15 amino acids. CDR1 MNHEY and CDR2 SVGAGI come from the germline V gene. The V gene lost 8 bases and the J gene lost 1 base, with 15 bases spanning the gap.

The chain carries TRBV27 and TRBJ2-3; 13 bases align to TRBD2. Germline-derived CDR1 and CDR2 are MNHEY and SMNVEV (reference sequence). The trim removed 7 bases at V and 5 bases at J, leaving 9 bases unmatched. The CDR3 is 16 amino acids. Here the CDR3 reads CASTDIGLAGVDTQYF. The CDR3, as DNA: TGTGCCAGCACTGATATAGGACTAGCGGGAGTAGATACGCAGTATTTT.

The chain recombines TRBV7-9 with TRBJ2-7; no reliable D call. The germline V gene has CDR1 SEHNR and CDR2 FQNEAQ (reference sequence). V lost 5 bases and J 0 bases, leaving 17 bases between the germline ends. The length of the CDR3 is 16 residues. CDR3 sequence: CASSTPLGPASYEQYF. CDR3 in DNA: TGTGCCAGCAGCACCCCTCTCGGGCCCGCCTCCTACGAGCAGTACTTC.

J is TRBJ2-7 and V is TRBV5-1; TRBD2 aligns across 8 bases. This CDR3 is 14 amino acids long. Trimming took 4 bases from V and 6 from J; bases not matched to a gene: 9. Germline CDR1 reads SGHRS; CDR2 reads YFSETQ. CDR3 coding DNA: TGCGCCAGCAGCCCGGGGTCGGGGGGGACCGAGCAGTACTTC. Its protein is CASSPGSGGTEQYF.

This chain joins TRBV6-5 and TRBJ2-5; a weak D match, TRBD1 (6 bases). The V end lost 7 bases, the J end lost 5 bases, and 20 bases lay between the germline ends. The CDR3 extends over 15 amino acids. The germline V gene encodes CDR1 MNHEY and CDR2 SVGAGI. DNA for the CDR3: TGTGCCAGCATTCAGACAGGCGCTCCGGCCGAGACCCAGTACTTC. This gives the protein CASIQTGAPAETQYF.

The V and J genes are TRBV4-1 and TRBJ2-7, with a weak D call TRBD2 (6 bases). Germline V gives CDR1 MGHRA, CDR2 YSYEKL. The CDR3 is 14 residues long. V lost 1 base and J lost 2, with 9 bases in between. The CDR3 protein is CASSQGQRAYEQYF. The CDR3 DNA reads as TGCGCCAGCAGCCAAGGACAGCGGGCCTACGAGCAGTACTTC.

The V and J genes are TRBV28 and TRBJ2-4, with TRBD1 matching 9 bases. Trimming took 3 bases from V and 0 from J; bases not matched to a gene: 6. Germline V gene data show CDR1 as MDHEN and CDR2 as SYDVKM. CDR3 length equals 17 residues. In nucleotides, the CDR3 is TGTGCCAGCAGTTTGGGGACAGGGTTACTAGCCAAAAACATTCAGTACTTC. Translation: CASSLGTGLLAKNIQYF. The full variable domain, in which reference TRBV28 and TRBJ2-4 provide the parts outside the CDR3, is DVKVTQSSRYLVKRTGEKVFLECVQDMDHENMFWYRQDPGLGLRLIYFSYDVKMKEKGDIPEGYSVSREKKERFSLILESASTNQTSMYLCASSLGTGLLAKNIQYFGAGTRLSVL.

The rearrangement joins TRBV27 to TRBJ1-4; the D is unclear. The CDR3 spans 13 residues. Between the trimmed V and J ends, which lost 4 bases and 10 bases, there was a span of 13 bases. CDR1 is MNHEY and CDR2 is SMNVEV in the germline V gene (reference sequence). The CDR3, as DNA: TGTGCCAGCAGTTCCCGCGCAGGCCGAAAACTGTTTTTT. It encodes CASSSRAGRKLFF.

CDR3 nucleotides: TGTGCCAGCAGCACGGAGGCGACAGGTAACTACGAGCAGTACTTC. It codes for CASSTEATGNYEQYF. The chain recombines TRBV11-2 with TRBJ2-7, with TRBD1 as a possible D gene (6 bases). The germline V gene has CDR1 SGHAT and CDR2 FQNNGV. The V and J ends lost 5 bases and 3 bases respectively, with 17 bases between them. The CDR3 spans 15 residues.

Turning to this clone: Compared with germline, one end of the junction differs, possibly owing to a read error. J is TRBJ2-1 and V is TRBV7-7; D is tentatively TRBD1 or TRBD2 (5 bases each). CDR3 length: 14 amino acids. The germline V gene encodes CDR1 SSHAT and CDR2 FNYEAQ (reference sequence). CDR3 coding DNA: TGTGCTAGCAGCTCTAGCCGGGGCTCCAATGAGCAGTTCTTC. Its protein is CASSSSRGSNEQFF.

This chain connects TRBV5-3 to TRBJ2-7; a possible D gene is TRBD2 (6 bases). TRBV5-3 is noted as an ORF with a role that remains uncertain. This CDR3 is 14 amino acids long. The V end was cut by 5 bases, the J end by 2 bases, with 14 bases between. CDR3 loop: CARRRVAEAYEQYF. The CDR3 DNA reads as TGTGCCAGAAGAAGGGTAGCGGAGGCCTACGAGCAGTACTTC.

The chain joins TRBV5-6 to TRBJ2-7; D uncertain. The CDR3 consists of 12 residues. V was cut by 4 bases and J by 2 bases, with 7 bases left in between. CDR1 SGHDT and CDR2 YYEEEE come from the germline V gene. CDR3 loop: CASSGSAYEQYF. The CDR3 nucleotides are TGTGCCAGCAGCGGCTCAGCCTACGAGCAGTACTTC.

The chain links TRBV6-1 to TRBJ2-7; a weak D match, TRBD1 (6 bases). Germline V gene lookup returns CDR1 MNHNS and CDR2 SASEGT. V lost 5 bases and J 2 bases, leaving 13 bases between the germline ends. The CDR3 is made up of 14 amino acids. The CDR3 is CASSKGVTAYEQYF. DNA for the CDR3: TGTGCCAGCAGTAAGGGGGTCACAGCCTACGAGCAGTACTTC.

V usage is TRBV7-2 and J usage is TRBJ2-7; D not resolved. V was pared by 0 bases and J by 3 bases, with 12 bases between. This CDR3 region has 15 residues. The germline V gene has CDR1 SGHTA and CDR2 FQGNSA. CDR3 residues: CASSLAPTANYEQYF. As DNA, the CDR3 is TGTGCCAGCAGCTTAGCACCTACCGCCAACTACGAGCAGTACTTC.

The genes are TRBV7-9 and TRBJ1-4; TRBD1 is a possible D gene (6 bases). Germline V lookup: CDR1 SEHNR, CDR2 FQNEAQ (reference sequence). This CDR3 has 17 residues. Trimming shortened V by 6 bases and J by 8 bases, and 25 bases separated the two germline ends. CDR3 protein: CASRHHLQGPLGEKLFF. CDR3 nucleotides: TGTGCCAGCAGACATCATCTACAGGGCCCGCTAGGGGAAAAACTGTTTTTT.

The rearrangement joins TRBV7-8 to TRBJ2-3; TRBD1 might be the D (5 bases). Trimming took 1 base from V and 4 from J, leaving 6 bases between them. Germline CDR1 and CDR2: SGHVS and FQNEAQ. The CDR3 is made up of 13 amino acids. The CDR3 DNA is TGTGCCAGCAGCTTAGGGGGCGCAGATACGCAGTATTTT. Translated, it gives CASSLGGADTQYF.

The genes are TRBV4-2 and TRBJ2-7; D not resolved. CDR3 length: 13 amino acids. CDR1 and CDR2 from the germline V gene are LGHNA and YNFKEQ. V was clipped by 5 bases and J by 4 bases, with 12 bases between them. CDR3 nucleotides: TGTGCCAGCAGCTTCTCACCCGAGTACGAGCAGTACTTC. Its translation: CASSFSPEYEQYF.

CDR3 DNA: TGTGCCAGCAGTTTATCTGGGGGGAATCAGCCCCAGCATTTT. The encoded protein is CASSLSGGNQPQHF. The chain joins TRBV27 to TRBJ1-5; D possibly corresponds to TRBD1 (5 bases). CDR1 MNHEY and CDR2 SMNVEV come from the germline V gene (reference sequence). The ends were cut back, 0 bases at V and 4 bases at J, with 7 bases in the middle. The CDR3 consists of 14 residues.